Below are 3 T cell receptor beta chains sequenced from a single sample in a study of blood T cell repertoires in COVID-19. TCRdb's table, derived via immunoSEQ multiplex PCR, lists solely in-frame clones and lacks some. This table holds some 140,000 clones, roughly 80% found once. Specimen: PBMCs or T cells enriched from blood (not recorded which). Receptor source: a man aged 35 to 55 with acute COVID-19.

The chain combines TRBV11-2 with TRBJ2-3, with TRBD1 matching 9 bases. After removal of 4 bases from V and 4 bases from J, the junction contained 6 bases not matched to a gene. CDR1 is SGHAT, CDR2 FQNNGV, per germline. This CDR3 has 15 residues. The CDR3 bases are TGTGCCAGCAGCTCCCCGGGACAGGGAGCAGATACGCAGTATTTT. Translation: CASSSPGQGADTQYF.

This chain's CDR3 is CSVSRDRVLLGTEAFF. The CDR3 DNA sequence: TGCAGCGTTTCCCGGGACAGGGTACTGTTGGGGACTGAAGCTTTCTTT. This chain uses TRBV29-1 with TRBJ1-1; 9 bases are shared with TRBD1. This CDR3 is 16 amino acids long. The germline V gene encodes CDR1 SQVTM and CDR2 ANQGSEA. V shed 5 bases, J shed 5 bases, and the junction held 15 bases outside the gene matches.

The gene calls are TRBV6-5 and TRBJ1-1; a weak D match, TRBD1 (6 bases). Trimming stripped 10 bases from V and 5 bases from J, with 14 bases between. Germline V gives CDR1 MNHEY, CDR2 SVGAGI. The length of the CDR3 is 12 residues. Here the CDR3 reads CATTKGGTEAFF. The DNA for the CDR3 is TGTGCCACCACCAAGGGGGGGACTGAAGCTTTCTTT.